This TCR beta chain originates from a study of T cells after yellow fever vaccination. Notes on this clonotype: The antigen is not known.

It was through 5'RACE template switching that TCR cDNA was made, with a universal primer site and UMIs added. TCRdb ran MiXCR on the 5' RACE reads and lists one entry per CDR3 protein. The table includes around 610,000 distinct CDR3 sequences, roughly 13% detected once. Trimming shortened V by 4 bases and J by 5 bases, and 17 bases separated the two germline ends. This CDR3 contains 15 residues. Germline V gene data show CDR1 as DFQATT and CDR2 as SNEGSKA (reference sequence). The study's findings and limits: Booster samples showed a return of most primary-vaccination clones (approximately 95% CD4, approximately 85% CD8). High-abundance clonotypes from the bulk population could contaminate FACS-sorted repertoires. Clonotypes found in both CD4 and CD8 compartments made up a small share.

The chain is built from TRBV20-1 and TRBJ2-2, with D uncertain. Material: PBMCs, obtained on the day of the yellow fever booster vaccination. The clonotype originates from a man in his thirties or forties who received the YFV17D yellow fever vaccine. The CDR3 bases are TGCAGTGCTATTAACTCGAACGCGAGGACCGGGGAGCTGTTTTTT. It yields the protein CSAINSNARTGELFF.